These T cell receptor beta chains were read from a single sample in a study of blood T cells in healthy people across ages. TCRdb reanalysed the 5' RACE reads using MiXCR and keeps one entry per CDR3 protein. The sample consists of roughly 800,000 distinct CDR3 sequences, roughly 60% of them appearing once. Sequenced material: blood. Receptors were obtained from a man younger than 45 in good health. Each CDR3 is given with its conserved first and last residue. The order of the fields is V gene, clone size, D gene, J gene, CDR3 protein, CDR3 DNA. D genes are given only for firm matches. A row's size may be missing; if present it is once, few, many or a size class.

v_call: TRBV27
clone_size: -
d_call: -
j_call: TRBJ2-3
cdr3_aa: CASSLMLFPDTQYF
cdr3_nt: TGTGCCAGCAGTTTAATGCTATTCCCAGATACGCAGTATTTT

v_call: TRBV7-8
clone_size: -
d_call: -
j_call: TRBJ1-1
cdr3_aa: CASSLETTTEAFF
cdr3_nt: TGTGCCAGCAGCTTAGAGACGACCACTGAAGCTTTCTTT

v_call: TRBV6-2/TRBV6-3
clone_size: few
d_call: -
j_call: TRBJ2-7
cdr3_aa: CASSYGGTKHEQYF
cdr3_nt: TGTGCCAGCAGTTACGGGGGGACGAAACACGAGCAGTACTTC

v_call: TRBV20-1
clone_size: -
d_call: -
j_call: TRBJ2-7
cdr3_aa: CSALIRNGEQYF
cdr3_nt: TGCAGTGCCCTTATAAGGAACGGCGAGCAGTACTTC

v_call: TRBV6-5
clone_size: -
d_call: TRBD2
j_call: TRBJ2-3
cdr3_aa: CASSTLAGGGDTQYF
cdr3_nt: TGTGCCAGCAGCACACTAGCGGGAGGAGGAGATACGCAGTATTTT

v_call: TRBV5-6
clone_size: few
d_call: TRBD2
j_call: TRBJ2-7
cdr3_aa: CASGMRLAGADSYEQYF
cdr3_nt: TGTGCCAGCGGAATGAGACTAGCGGGGGCCGATTCCTACGAGCAGTACTTC

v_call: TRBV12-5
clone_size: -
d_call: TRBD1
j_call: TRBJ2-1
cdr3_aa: CASGVQGAGEQFF
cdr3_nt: TGTGCTAGTGGCGTCCAGGGGGCGGGGGAGCAGTTCTTC

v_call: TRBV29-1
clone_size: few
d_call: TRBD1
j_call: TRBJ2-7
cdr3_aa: CSVEWGTDYEQYF
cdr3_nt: TGCAGCGTTGAATGGGGGACAGACTACGAGCAGTACTTC

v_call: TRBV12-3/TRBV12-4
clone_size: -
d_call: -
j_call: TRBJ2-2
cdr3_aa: CASRPQNTGELFF
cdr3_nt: TGTGCCAGCAGACCCCAGAACACCGGGGAGCTGTTTTTT

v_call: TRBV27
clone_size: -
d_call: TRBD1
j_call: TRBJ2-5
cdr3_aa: CASSVSTGQVDETQYF
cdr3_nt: TGTGCCAGCAGCGTCTCAACGGGACAGGTGGACGAGACCCAGTACTTC

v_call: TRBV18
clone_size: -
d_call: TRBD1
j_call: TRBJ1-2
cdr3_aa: CASSPGTGVFLRNGYTF
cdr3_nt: TGTGCCAGCTCACCCGGGACAGGGGTCTTTCTCCGGAATGGCTACACCTTC

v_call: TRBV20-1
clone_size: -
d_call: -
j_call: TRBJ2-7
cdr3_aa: CSANSVKSRGEQYF
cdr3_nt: TGCAGTGCCAATAGCGTGAAGTCCCGAGGCGAGCAGTACTTC

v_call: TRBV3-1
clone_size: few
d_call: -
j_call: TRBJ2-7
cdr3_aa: CASSQDFQTQRIQYF
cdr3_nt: TGTGCCAGCAGCCAAGATTTTCAAACACAAAGGATTCAGTACTTC

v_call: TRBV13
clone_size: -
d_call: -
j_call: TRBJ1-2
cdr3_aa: CASSSPRTNYGYTF
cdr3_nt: TGTGCCAGCAGCTCACCCCGGACAAACTATGGCTACACCTTC

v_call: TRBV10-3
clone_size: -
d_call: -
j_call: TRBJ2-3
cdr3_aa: CAISAGVAAGDTQYF
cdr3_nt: TGTGCCATCAGTGCTGGAGTAGCGGCAGGCGATACGCAGTATTTT

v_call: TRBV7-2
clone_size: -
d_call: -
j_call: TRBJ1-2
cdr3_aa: CASSLSESGVYGYTF
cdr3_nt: TGTGCCAGCAGCCTGTCTGAATCAGGGGTCTATGGCTACACCTTC

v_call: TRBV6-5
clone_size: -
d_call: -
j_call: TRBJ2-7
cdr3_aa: CASSYAHPDAYEQYF
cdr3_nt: TGTGCCAGCAGTTACGCCCATCCGGATGCCTACGAGCAGTACTTC

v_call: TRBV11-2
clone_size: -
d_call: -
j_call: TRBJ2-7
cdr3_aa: CASSPGMEGGPPYEQYF
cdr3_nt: TGTGCCAGCAGCCCAGGGATGGAGGGCGGACCCCCTTACGAGCAGTACTTC

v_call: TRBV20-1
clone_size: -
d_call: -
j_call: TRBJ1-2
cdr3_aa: CSARDSVRQENYGYTF
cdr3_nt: TGCAGTGCTAGAGATTCGGTTCGGCAGGAAAACTATGGCTACACCTTC

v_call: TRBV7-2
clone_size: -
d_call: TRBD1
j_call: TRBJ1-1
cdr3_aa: CASSLSTGVATEAFF
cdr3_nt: TGTGCCAGCAGCTTATCGACAGGGGTCGCCACTGAAGCTTTCTTT

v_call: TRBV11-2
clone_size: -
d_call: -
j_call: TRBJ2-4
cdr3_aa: CASSFPFGAKNIQYF
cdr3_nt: TGTGCCAGCAGCTTTCCATTCGGGGCCAAAAACATTCAGTACTTC

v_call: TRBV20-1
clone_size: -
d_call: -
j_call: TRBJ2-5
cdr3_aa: CSATPGAYKETQYF
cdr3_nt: TGCAGTGCTACCCCCGGGGCGTATAAAGAGACCCAGTACTTC

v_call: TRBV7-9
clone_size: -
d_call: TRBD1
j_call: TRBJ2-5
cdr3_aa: CASSRPGGQETQYF
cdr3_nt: TGTGCCAGCAGCCGGCCAGGGGGCCAAGAGACCCAGTACTTC

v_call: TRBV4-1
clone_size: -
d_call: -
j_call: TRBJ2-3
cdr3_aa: CASSEMGEAVTDTQYF
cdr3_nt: TGCGCCAGCAGCGAAATGGGGGAAGCGGTTACAGATACGCAGTATTTT

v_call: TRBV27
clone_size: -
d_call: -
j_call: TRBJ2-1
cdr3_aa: CASSYARGNEQFF
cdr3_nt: TGTGCCAGCAGTTACGCCCGGGGCAATGAGCAGTTCTTC

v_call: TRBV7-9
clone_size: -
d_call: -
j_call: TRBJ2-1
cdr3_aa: CASSLLATGQETQFF
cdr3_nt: TGTGCCAGCAGCTTACTAGCCACGGGTCAAGAGACCCAGTTCTTC

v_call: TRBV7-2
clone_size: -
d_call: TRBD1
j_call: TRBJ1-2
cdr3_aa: CASQTGGGYGYTF
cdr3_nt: TGTGCCAGCCAGACAGGGGGCGGATATGGCTACACCTTC

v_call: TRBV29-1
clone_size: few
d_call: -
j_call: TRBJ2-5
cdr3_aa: CSVPGGSAGWETQYF
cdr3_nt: TGCAGCGTACCCGGCGGCAGCGCGGGTTGGGAGACCCAGTACTTC

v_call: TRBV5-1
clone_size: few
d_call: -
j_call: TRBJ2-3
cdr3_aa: CASSLAEGGYPTDTQYF
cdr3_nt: TGCGCCAGCAGCTTGGCCGAGGGGGGGTACCCCACAGATACGCAGTATTTT

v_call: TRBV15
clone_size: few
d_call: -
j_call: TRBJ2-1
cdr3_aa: CATSRVPGREFF
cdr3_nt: TGTGCCACCAGCAGAGTACCGGGAAGGGAGTTCTTC

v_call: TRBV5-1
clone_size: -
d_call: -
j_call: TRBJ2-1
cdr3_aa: CASSMEGGAGYNEQFF
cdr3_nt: TGCGCCAGCAGTATGGAGGGGGGCGCGGGCTACAATGAGCAGTTCTTC

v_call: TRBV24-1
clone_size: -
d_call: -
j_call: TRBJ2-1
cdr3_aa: CATSERSNNEQFF
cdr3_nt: TGTGCCACCAGTGAGCGCAGTAACAATGAGCAGTTCTTC

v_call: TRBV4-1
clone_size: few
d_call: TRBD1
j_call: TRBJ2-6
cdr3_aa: CASSQLPGQGLNSGANVLTF
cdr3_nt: TGCGCCAGCAGCCAACTACCGGGACAGGGCCTTAACTCTGGGGCCAACGTCCTGACTTTC

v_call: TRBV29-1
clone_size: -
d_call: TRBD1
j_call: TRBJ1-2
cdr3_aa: CGVEDLPTGEALNYGYTF
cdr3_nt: TGCGGCGTTGAAGATCTTCCGACAGGGGAGGCCCTTAACTATGGCTACACCTTC

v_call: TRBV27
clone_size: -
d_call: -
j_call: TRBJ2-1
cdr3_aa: CASSFAGLYNEQFF
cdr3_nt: TGTGCCAGCAGTTTCGCGGGCCTTTACAATGAGCAGTTCTTC

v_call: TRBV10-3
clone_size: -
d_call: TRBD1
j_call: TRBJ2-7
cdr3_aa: CATSEGQPYEQYF
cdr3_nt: TGTGCCACCAGTGAGGGACAGCCCTACGAGCAGTACTTC

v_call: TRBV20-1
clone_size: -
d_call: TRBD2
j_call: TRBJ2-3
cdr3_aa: CSAIHSGRVSTDTQYF
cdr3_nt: TGCAGTGCTATCCATAGCGGGAGGGTATCCACAGATACGCAGTATTTT

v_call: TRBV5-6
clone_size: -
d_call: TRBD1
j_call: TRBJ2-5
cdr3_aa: CASSKIGQDQETQYF
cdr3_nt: TGTGCCAGCAGCAAAATCGGACAGGACCAAGAGACCCAGTACTTC

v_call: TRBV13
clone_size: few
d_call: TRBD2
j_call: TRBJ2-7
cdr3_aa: CASSGRLAGNSYEQYF
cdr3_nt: TGTGCCAGCAGCGGAAGACTAGCGGGAAACTCCTACGAGCAGTACTTC

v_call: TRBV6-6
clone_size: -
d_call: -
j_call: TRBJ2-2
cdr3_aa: CASRERTNTGELFF
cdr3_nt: TGTGCCAGCAGGGAACGAACCAACACCGGGGAGCTGTTTTTT

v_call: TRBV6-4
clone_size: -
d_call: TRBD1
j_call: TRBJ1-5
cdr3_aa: CASSDVTGGKYSNQPQHF
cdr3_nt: TGTGCCAGCAGTGACGTGACAGGGGGAAAATATAGCAATCAGCCCCAGCATTTT

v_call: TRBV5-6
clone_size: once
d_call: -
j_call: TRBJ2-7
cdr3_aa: CASSSGPRPEQYF
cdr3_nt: TGTGCCAGCAGCTCCGGCCCCAGGCCCGAGCAGTACTTC

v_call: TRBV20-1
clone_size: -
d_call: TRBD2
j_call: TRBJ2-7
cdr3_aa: CSLRGDEQYF
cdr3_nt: TGCAGTCTTCGGGGGGACGAGCAGTACTTC

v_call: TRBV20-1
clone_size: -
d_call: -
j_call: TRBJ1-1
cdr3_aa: CSARPTENTEAFF
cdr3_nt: TGCAGTGCTAGACCCACAGAGAACACTGAAGCTTTCTTT

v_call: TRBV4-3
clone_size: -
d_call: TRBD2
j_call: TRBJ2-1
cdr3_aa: CASSQAPPAGACNEQFF
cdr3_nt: TGCGCCAGCAGCCAAGCCCCCCCGGCGGGAGCTTGCAATGAGCAGTTCTTC

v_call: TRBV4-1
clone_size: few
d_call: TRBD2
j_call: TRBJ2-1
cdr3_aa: CASSQGGSGRMDQFF
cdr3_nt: TGCGCCAGCAGCCAAGGCGGTAGCGGGAGGATGGACCAGTTCTTC

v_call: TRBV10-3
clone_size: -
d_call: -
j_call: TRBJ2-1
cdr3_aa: CASVGGGSSYNEQFF
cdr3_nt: TGTGCCTCTGTCGGGGGCGGAAGCTCCTACAATGAGCAGTTCTTC

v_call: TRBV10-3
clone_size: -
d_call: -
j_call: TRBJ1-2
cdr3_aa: CAISEPRRESYGYTF
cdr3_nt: TGTGCCATCAGTGAGCCGAGAAGGGAGAGCTATGGCTACACCTTC

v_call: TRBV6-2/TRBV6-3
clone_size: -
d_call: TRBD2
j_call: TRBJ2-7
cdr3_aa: CASSAGEVPEQYF
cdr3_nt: TGTGCCAGCTCGGCGGGAGAAGTTCCCGAGCAGTACTTC

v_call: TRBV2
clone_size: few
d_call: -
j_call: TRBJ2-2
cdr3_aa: CASSEDRKRGELFF
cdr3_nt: TGTGCCAGCAGTGAAGACCGGAAGCGCGGGGAGCTGTTTTTT

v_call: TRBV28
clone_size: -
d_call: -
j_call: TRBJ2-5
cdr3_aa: CASLTRDRETQYF
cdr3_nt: TGTGCCAGCCTAACCAGGGATAGAGAGACCCAGTACTTC

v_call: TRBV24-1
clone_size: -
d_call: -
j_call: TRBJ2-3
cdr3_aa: CATSEWDSTDTQYF
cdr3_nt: TGTGCCACCAGTGAATGGGACAGCACAGATACGCAGTATTTT

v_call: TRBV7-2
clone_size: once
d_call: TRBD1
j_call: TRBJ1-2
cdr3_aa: CASSLWDRVYGYTF
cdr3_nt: TGTGCCAGCAGCCTGTGGGACAGGGTGTATGGCTACACCTTC

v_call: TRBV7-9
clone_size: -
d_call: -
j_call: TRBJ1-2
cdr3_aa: CASNLLQSYGYTF
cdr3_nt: TGTGCCAGCAACCTCCTCCAGAGCTATGGCTACACCTTC